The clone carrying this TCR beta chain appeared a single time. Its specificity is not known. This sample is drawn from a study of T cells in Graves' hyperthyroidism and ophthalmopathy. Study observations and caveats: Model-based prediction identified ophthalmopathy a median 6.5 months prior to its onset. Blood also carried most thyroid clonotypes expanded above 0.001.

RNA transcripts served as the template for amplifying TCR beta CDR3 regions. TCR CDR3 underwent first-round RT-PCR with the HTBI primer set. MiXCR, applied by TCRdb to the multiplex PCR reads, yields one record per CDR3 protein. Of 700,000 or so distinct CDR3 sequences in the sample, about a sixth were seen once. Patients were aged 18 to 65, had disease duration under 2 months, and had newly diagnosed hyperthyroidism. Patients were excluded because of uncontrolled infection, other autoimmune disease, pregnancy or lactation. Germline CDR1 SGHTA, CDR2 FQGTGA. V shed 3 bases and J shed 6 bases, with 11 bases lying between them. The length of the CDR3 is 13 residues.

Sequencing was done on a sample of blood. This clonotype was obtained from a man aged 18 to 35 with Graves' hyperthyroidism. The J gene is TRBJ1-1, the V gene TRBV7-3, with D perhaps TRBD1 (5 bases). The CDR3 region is CASSFRDGAEAFF. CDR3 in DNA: TGTGCCAGCAGCTTCAGGGACGGAGCTGAAGCTTTCTTT.